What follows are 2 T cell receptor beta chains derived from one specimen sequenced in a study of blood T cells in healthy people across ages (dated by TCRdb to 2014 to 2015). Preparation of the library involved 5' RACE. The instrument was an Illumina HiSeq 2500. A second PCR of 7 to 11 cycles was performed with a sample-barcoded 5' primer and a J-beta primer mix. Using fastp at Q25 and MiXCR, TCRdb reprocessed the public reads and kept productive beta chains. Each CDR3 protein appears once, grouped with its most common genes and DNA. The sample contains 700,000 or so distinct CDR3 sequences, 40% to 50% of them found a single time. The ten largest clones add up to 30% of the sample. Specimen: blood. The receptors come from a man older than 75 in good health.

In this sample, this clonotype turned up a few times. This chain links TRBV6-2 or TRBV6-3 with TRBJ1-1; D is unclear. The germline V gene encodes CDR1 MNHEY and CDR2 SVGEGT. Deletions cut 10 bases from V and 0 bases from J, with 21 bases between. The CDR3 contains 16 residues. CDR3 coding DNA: TGTGCCACCCACCCGAGGCATACTATAATGAACACTGAAGCTTTCTTT. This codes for CATHPRHTIMNTEAFF.

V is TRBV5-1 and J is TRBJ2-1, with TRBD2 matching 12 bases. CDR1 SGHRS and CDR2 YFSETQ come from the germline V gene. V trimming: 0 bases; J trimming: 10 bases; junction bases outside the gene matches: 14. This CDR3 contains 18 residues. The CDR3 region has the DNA TGCGCCAGCAGCTTGGAAACGGGAGCTAGCGGGAGGGCGGGGGAGCAGTTCTTC. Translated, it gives CASSLETGASGRAGEQFF.